The 14 T cell receptor beta chains reported below all come from one sample, sequenced in a study of shared clonotypes between healthy human individuals (dated by TCRdb to the early 2020s). Preparation of the library involved the immunoSEQ multiplex PCR assay. This immuneACCESS table, as held by TCRdb, lists in-frame sequences with V and J called but not all clones. Of the missing ones, under half trace to an unresolved V gene in checked studies; the others have no known cause. In all, the sample holds about 120,000 clones, and about two thirds of those were seen once. 20% to 25% of the sample comes from the top ten. Sequencing was performed on memory CD8+ T cells sorted from blood. The label giving this sample's cell subset or site can be read as: CD45RO+ cells pooled with CCR7-negative TemRA cells. These TCRs come from a woman in her twenties or thirties in good health.

Turning to this clone: At one end the junction does not follow the germline gene, possibly because of a read error. The rearrangement links TRBV4-1 to TRBJ2-6; TRBD1 might be the D (5 bases). This CDR3 comprises 16 residues. Germline CDR1 and CDR2: MGHRA and YSYEKL. CDR3 region: CASSQDGHSGANVLTF. The CDR3 DNA follows: TGTGCCAGCAGCCAAGATGGACATTCTGGGGCCAACGTCCTGACTTTC.

This clone came up many times. In the same sample, other DNA sequences code for this CDR3. The chain joins TRBV11-2 to TRBJ1-4; possible D gene TRBD1, 6 bases. CDR1 SGHAT and CDR2 FQNNGV come from the germline V gene. V lost 5 bases and J lost 12, with 13 bases in between. This CDR3 comprises 12 residues. In DNA, the CDR3 is TGTGCCAGCAGCGAGACAGGTTTACAACTGTTTTTT. As protein: CASSETGLQLFF.

This clone has a handful of counts. The chain carries TRBV6-6 and TRBJ1-2; tentative D call: TRBD1 (5 bases). CDR1 and CDR2 (germline): MNHNY, SVGAGI (reference sequence). The V gene lost 6 bases and the J gene lost 6 bases, with 14 bases spanning the gap. The CDR3 runs to 13 residues. CDR3 DNA sequence: TGTGCCAGCAGCCCCGACAGTTACAATGGCTACACCTTC. Translation: CASSPDSYNGYTF.

The table lists this clone with a few counts. The junction does not match germline at one end; this may be a read error. The chain uses TRBV27 and TRBJ1-1; TRBD1 agrees at 7 bases. Per germline, CDR1 MNHEY and CDR2 SMNVEV (reference sequence). The CDR3 contains 13 residues. The CDR3 coding sequence is TGTGTCAGCAAGAGACAGGGATGGACTGAAGCTTTCTTT. Amino acids: CVSKRQGWTEAFF.

V usage is TRBV28 and J usage is TRBJ2-7, with TRBD2 matching 9 bases. Germline V lookup: CDR1 MDHEN, CDR2 SYDVKM. The CDR3 totals 15 residues. V was clipped by 8 bases and J by 1 base; unmatched bases: 9. The CDR3, as DNA: TGTGCCAGCCGGGACGGCGGGAGGGCTTCCTACGAGCAGTACTTC. Its protein is CASRDGGRASYEQYF.

This chain connects TRBV27 to TRBJ1-2, with 9 bases fitting TRBD1. CDR3 length: 14 residues. CDR1 is MNHEY and CDR2 is SMNVEV in the germline V gene (reference sequence). The V segment lost 8 bases and the J segment 4 bases; nucleotides outside the gene matches: 8. The CDR3 nucleotides are TGTGCCAGCTCTTACAGGGGGCCAGGCTATGGCTACACCTTC. This encodes CASSYRGPGYGYTF.

The chain has TRBV7-9 and TRBJ1-2; a weak D match, TRBD1 (5 bases). The CDR3 sequence is 15 residues long. Trimming took off 5 bases at V and 2 bases at J, with 15 bases between the two ends. Germline V gives CDR1 SEHNR, CDR2 FQNEAQ (reference sequence). CDR3 protein: CASSPGPRWNYGYTF. The DNA of the CDR3 is TGTGCCAGCAGCCCGGGACCTCGGTGGAACTATGGCTACACCTTC.

The chain has TRBV9 and TRBJ2-2; weak D call: TRBD2 (5 bases). Germline V gene data show CDR1 as SGDLS and CDR2 as YYNGEE. The CDR3 contains 15 residues. Trimming removed 4 bases from V and 6 bases from J, with 16 bases in between. Here the CDR3 reads CASSYDYHTAGELFF. CDR3 DNA: TGTGCCAGCAGCTACGACTACCATACGGCCGGGGAGCTGTTTTTT.

This clone was seen more than once but under ten times. This rearrangement joins TRBV28 to TRBJ2-2, with D tentatively TRBD1 or TRBD2 (5 bases each). CDR1 is MDHEN, CDR2 SYDVKM, per germline. CDR3 length: 15 residues. Deletions cut 2 bases from V and 3 bases from J, with 10 bases between. The CDR3 DNA follows: TGTGCCAGCAGTTTAGGGCAGGGAGACACCGGGGAGCTGTTTTTT. Its translation is CASSLGQGDTGELFF.

This sequence joins TRBV29-1 and TRBJ1-2, with D unresolved. The CDR3 consists of 11 residues. Germline CDR1 SQVTM, CDR2 ANQGSEA. V was trimmed by 4 bases and J by 6 bases, leaving 9 bases between them. This CDR3 reads CSVAGSNGYTF. CDR3 DNA: TGCAGCGTTGCGGGGTCGAATGGCTACACCTTC.

The chain has TRBV28 and TRBJ2-7, with 7 bases matching TRBD2. V was pared by 4 bases and J by 0 bases, with 9 bases of the junction left unmatched. The CDR3 runs 16 residues. Germline V gene lookup returns CDR1 MDHEN and CDR2 SYDVKM. The CDR3 loop is CASSYPREAHSYEQYF. CDR3 DNA: TGTGCCAGCAGTTACCCCCGGGAGGCACACTCCTACGAGCAGTACTTC. Looking up the rest from reference TRBV28 and TRBJ2-7 gives the full variable domain: DVKVTQSSRYLVKRTGEKVFLECVQDMDHENMFWYRQDPGLGLRLIYFSYDVKMKEKGDIPEGYSVSREKKERFSLILESASTNQTSMYLCASSYPREAHSYEQYFGPGTRLTVT.

The chain couples TRBV1 to TRBJ2-7; TRBD1 was called by the table and not checked on the DNA. TRBV1 is tagged as a pseudogene. The CDR3 totals 12 residues. The CDR3 DNA follows: TGCACCAGCAGCCCCAGGGGCTACGAGCAGTACTTC. Protein: CTSSPRGYEQYF.

V and J are TRBV6-6 and TRBJ2-5, with no clear D. This CDR3 comprises 15 residues. Germline V gene lookup returns CDR1 MNHNY and CDR2 SVGAGI (reference sequence). V was trimmed by 1 base and J by 0 bases, leaving 9 bases between them. CDR3 loop: CASSYYRTNQETQYF. The CDR3 DNA reads as TGTGCCAGCAGTTACTATCGAACAAACCAAGAGACCCAGTACTTC.

The rearrangement uses TRBV9 and TRBJ1-5; D gene unclear. Per the germline V gene, CDR1 is SGDLS and CDR2 is YYNGEE. The CDR3 spans 15 residues. The V end lost 3 bases, the J end lost 4 bases, and 14 bases lay between the germline ends. CDR3 amino acids: CASSAGSLTNQPQHF. The DNA of the CDR3 is TGTGCCAGCAGCGCGGGATCCTTAACAAATCAGCCCCAGCATTTT. The complete variable domain, with remaining parts taken from reference TRBV9 and TRBJ1-5, reads DSGVTQTPKHLITATGQRVTLRCSPRSGDLSVYWYQQSLDQGLQFLIQYYNGEERAKGNILERFSAQQFPDLHSELNLSSLELGDSALYFCASSAGSLTNQPQHFGDGTRLSIL.